This T cell receptor beta chain was captured by sequencing in a study of blood T cell repertoires in COVID-19. On the study more broadly: From the United States, Italy and Spain came samples of acute and convalescent COVID-19.

Participants were aged roughly 18 to 100 years from 20 to 30 US areas. Among Cohort 3 donors, those recovered had two negative PCRs, clearance, or symptom resolution. Authors' data handling: From reference gene primer amplification, estimates of nucleated cell counts were derived. Assay used: immunoSEQ multiplex PCR; TCRdb lists only in-frame clones, some missing. For V, J and clone size, that table is used; D and trimming come from the DNA. The sample includes around 170,000 clones, more than 80% of them seen just once. The TCR was taken from a man aged 45 to 65 who had recovered from COVID-19. The sequenced sample was PBMCs or T cells enriched from blood (not recorded which).

This CDR3 is CASRSDYGYTF. CDR3 nucleotides: TGTGCCAGCAGGTCCGACTATGGCTACACCTTC. The rearrangement uses TRBV28 and TRBJ1-2; no clear D. Trimming removed 6 bases at V and 3 bases at J, with 5 bases between. Germline values: CDR1 MDHEN, CDR2 SYDVKM. This CDR3 has 11 residues.